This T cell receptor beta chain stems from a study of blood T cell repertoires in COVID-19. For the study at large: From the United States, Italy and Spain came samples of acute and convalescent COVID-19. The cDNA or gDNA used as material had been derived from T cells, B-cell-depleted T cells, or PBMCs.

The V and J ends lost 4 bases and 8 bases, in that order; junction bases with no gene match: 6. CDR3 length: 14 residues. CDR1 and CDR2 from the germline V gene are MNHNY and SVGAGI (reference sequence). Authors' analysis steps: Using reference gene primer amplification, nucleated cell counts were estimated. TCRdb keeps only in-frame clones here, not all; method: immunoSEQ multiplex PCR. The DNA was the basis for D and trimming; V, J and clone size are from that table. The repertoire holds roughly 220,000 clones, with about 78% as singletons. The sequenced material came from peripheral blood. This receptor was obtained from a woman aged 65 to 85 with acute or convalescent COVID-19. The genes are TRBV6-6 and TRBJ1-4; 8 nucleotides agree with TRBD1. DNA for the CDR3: TGTGCCAGCAGTTCGACAGGGGAGAGAGAAAAACTGTTTTTT. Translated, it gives CASSSTGEREKLFF.